These 18 T cell receptor beta chains originate from one sample sequenced in a study of shared clonotypes between healthy human individuals. TCRdb's table, derived via immunoSEQ multiplex PCR, lists solely in-frame clones and lacks some. Among 2,500,000 or so clones listed, approximately 90% were seen once. The sample comprised naive CD4+ T cells from PBMCs. Subset in this sample: CD45RA+ positively selected. The receptors were sampled from a young man in good health. Some clones in this sample may be carry-over from other donors' samples.

This chain uses TRBV28 with TRBJ2-2; D possibly corresponds to TRBD1 (5 bases). Trimming left V 2 bases short and J 10 bases short, with 11 bases between. Per the germline V gene, CDR1 is MDHEN and CDR2 is SYDVKM. This CDR3 comprises 13 residues. The CDR3 region is CASSLSGAKELFF. In DNA, the CDR3 is TGTGCCAGCAGTTTAAGTGGGGCTAAGGAGCTGTTTTTT.

This clone has a single count. Other DNA sequences in this specimen translate into the identical CDR3. The chain couples TRBV5-1 to TRBJ2-3; D gene uncertain. Trimming removed 4 bases at V and 6 bases at J, with 9 bases between. Germline V gene data show CDR1 as SGHRS and CDR2 as YFSETQ. The CDR3 extends over 12 amino acids. The CDR3 nucleotides are TGCGCCAGCAGCCTCGAAGCGGATACGCAGTATTTT. It encodes CASSLEADTQYF.

V gene TRBV6-1 combines with J gene TRBJ1-6; 7 bases are shared with TRBD1. This CDR3 has 17 residues. The germline CDR1 and CDR2 sequences are MNHNS and SASEGT. V gave up 4 bases and J gave up 0 bases; unmatched junction bases: 6. The CDR3 DNA reads TGTGCCAGCAGTGGCGGGACAGTCAGCTCCTATAATTCACCCCTCCACTTT. Amino acid sequence: CASSGGTVSSYNSPLHF.

The V gene is TRBV9, the J gene TRBJ2-7; TRBD2 matches 14 bases. This CDR3 has 16 amino acids. Germline V gene lookup returns CDR1 SGDLS and CDR2 YYNGEE. V gave up 4 bases and J gave up 7 bases; unmatched junction bases: 10. DNA for the CDR3: TGTGCCAGCAGCCCCACCGGGACTAGCGGGAGCTATGAGCAGTACTTC. Translated: CASSPTGTSGSYEQYF.

This clone was observed a single time. The chain combines TRBV27 with TRBJ2-3; D perhaps matches TRBD1 (6 bases). The CDR3 sequence is 16 residues long. Germline assignment: CDR1 MNHEY and CDR2 SMNVEV (reference sequence). Deletions cut 2 bases from V and 6 bases from J, with 18 bases between. CDR3 in DNA: TGTGCCAGCAGTTTAATGGGGGCGCTCGGGGCGGATACGCAGTATTTT. Amino acid sequence: CASSLMGALGADTQYF.

The chain has TRBV5-6 and TRBJ2-7; D gene unclear. Germline V lookup: CDR1 SGHDT, CDR2 YYEEEE. This CDR3 has 13 residues. Trimming stripped 1 base from V and 3 bases from J, with 8 bases between. The CDR3 spells CASSLTYDYEQYF. CDR3 sequence (DNA): TGTGCCAGCAGCTTGACCTACGACTACGAGCAGTACTTC.

The gene calls are TRBV6-6 and TRBJ2-5; D gene unclear. The germline CDR1 and CDR2 sequences are MNHNY and SVGAGI (reference sequence). V was shortened by 2 bases and J by 5 bases, with 6 bases between the two germline ends. There are 12 residues in the CDR3. This CDR3 is CASSYARETQYF. CDR3 sequence (DNA): TGTGCCAGCAGTTACGCTCGGGAGACCCAGTACTTC.

The rearrangement joins TRBV10-3 to TRBJ1-4; weak D call: TRBD1 (5 bases). Germline CDR1 reads ENHRY; CDR2 reads SYGVKD. The V end lost 0 bases, the J end lost 1 base, and 15 bases lay between the germline ends. This CDR3 is 18 amino acids long. DNA for the CDR3: TGTGCCATCAGTGAGTCGAAATTTCTGAGGGGAACTAATGAAAAACTGTTTTTT. Translation: CAISESKFLRGTNEKLFF.

The rearrangement uses TRBV5-1 and TRBJ2-3; 7 bases agree with TRBD2. Per the germline V gene, CDR1 is SGHRS and CDR2 is YFSETQ. V lost 3 bases, J lost 4 bases, and 14 bases stayed unmatched. The CDR3 extends over 17 amino acids. In DNA form, the CDR3 reads TGCGCCAGCAGCTCAGGCTTCGGGGGAGGGTTGGCAGATACGCAGTATTTT. Protein product: CASSSGFGGGLADTQYF.

V usage is TRBV28 and J usage is TRBJ2-7; TRBD2 matches 8 bases. The CDR3 spans 15 residues. Germline CDR1 and CDR2: MDHEN and SYDVKM. Unmatched junction bases numbered 7, after V lost 3 bases and J lost 3 bases. In DNA form, the CDR3 reads TGTGCCAGCAGTTTTAGCGGGAAGGGGGGCTACGAGCAGTACTTC. Translating gives CASSFSGKGGYEQYF.

The chain uses TRBV21-1 and TRBJ2-7; TRBD2 is the table's D call, not checked against the DNA. TRBV21-1 has pseudogene status. The CDR3 is 15 residues long. In DNA form, the CDR3 reads TGTGCCAGCAGCAAAGAACCGGGAAGAGCCTACGAGCAGTACTTC. It encodes CASSKEPGRAYEQYF.

This chain connects TRBV4-3 to TRBJ2-5; D is undetermined. The germline V and J ends were trimmed by 3 bases and 5 bases, with 16 bases remaining between them. The CDR3 extends over 15 amino acids. Germline V gene lookup returns CDR1 LGHNA and CDR2 YSLEER. DNA of the CDR3: TGCGCCAGCAGCCACGCACCTGCGCCCCAGGAGACCCAGTACTTC. As protein: CASSHAPAPQETQYF.

The chain links TRBV28 to TRBJ2-2; D uncertain. Trimming pared 6 bases from V and 1 base from J, leaving 6 bases between. The CDR3 is 13 amino acids. In germline, CDR1 is MDHEN, CDR2 SYDVKM. The CDR3: CASRDENTGELFF. CDR3 coding DNA: TGTGCCAGCAGAGATGAGAACACCGGGGAGCTGTTTTTT. The complete variable domain, with remaining parts taken from reference TRBV28 and TRBJ2-2, reads DVKVTQSSRYLVKRTGEKVFLECVQDMDHENMFWYRQDPGLGLRLIYFSYDVKMKEKGDIPEGYSVSREKKERFSLILESASTNQTSMYLCASRDENTGELFFGEGSRLTVL.

V is TRBV25-1 and J is TRBJ2-3; D unresolved. The germline V gene encodes CDR1 MGHDK and CDR2 SYGVNS. The V end was cut by 2 bases, the J end by 3 bases, with 9 bases between. This CDR3 contains 14 residues. CDR3 sequence: CASSEPARTDTQYF. DNA of the CDR3: TGTGCCAGCAGTGAACCCGCTAGAACAGATACGCAGTATTTT.

The J gene is TRBJ2-2, the V gene TRBV14, with D unresolved. The V end lost 1 base, the J end lost 0 bases, and 9 bases lay between the germline ends. The CDR3 length is 16 residues. Germline V gene data show CDR1 as SGHDN and CDR2 as FVKESK. The CDR3 region is CASSQVRPSNTGELFF. In DNA form, the CDR3 reads TGTGCCAGCAGCCAAGTAAGGCCCTCGAACACCGGGGAGCTGTTTTTT.

This clone was seen a few times. The chain has TRBV28 and TRBJ1-2; D call uncertain. CDR3 length: 12 amino acids. Germline CDR1 is MDHEN and CDR2 is SYDVKM. Trimming shortened V by 5 bases and J by 3 bases, and 7 bases separated the two germline ends. CDR3 loop: CASSPVHYGYTF. The CDR3 DNA follows: TGTGCCAGCAGTCCCGTCCACTATGGCTACACCTTC.

The J gene is TRBJ1-6, the V gene TRBV28; possible D gene TRBD1, 6 bases. The CDR3 length is 15 residues. V lost 5 bases, J lost 7 bases, and 15 bases lay in between. CDR1 and CDR2 from the germline V gene are MDHEN and SYDVKM. The CDR3 coding sequence is TGTGCCAGCAGTCCAGGAACAGGGATAAATTCACCCCTCCACTTT. Translated: CASSPGTGINSPLHF.

The DNA for the CDR3 is TGTGCCTGGAGTGTAGGAGGGAGAGCGGGCAATGAGCAGTTCTTC. It specifies CAWSVGGRAGNEQFF. This chain links TRBV30 with TRBJ2-1, with a weak D call TRBD2 (6 bases). The V end lost 0 bases, the J end lost 6 bases, and 15 bases lay between the germline ends. The V gene's germline CDR1 is GTSNPN and CDR2 SVGIG (reference sequence). This CDR3 is built from 15 residues.